The entry below describes one T cell receptor (beta chain). Germline and junction disagree at one end, which may indicate a read error. The CDR3 has 10 residues. Germline V gene lookup returns CDR1 SEHNR and CDR2 FQNEAQ (reference sequence). The data were obtained in a study of blood T cell repertoires in COVID-19. Study-wide background: Donors in the United States, Italy and Spain gave samples during acute or convalescent COVID-19. T cells, B-cell-depleted T cells, or PBMCs supplied cDNA or gDNA.

As handled by the study authors: The assay estimated nucleated cells by amplifying reference gene primers. The repertoire was sequenced with immunoSEQ multiplex PCR; TCRdb's copy has only in-frame clones and lacks some. Clone size and V and J calls were adopted from that table, with D and trimming inferred from the DNA. The data show about 160,000 clones, approximately 84% seen once. Sequencing used peripheral blood. V is TRBV7-9 and J is TRBJ1-2; D remains ambiguous. This TCR was recovered from a woman aged 80 or over with acute or convalescent COVID-19. CDR3 nucleotide sequence: TGCACCACAACGGGCTATGGCTACACCTTC. Translated, it gives CTTTGYGYTF.